This T cell receptor beta chain was documented in a study of blood T cells in healthy people across ages. A second PCR of 7 to 11 cycles used a sample-barcoded 5' primer and a J-beta primer mix. A template-switch adaptor with 12 random nucleotides tagged each cDNA molecule. TCRdb recomputed calls from the 5' RACE reads with MiXCR, one row per CDR3 protein. The repertoire holds about 760,000 distinct CDR3 sequences, with 25% as singletons. V was cut by 4 bases and J by 0 bases, with 10 bases left in between. Germline V gene sequence: CDR1 MGHRA, CDR2 YSYEKL. There are 14 residues in the CDR3. Extracted total RNA amounted to at least 5.5 micrograms for each sample. The same specimen was also included in a second study, on T cells of mothers and their children.

The sequenced sample was blood. The sequence was collected from a boy aged 5-17 years in good health. V gene TRBV4-1 combines with J gene TRBJ2-7; TRBD1 or TRBD2 may be the D gene (5 bases each). In nucleotides, the CDR3 is TGCGCCAGCAGCCCACGGGACGACTCCTACGAGCAGTACTTC. It is translated as CASSPRDDSYEQYF.